One T cell receptor (beta chain) is described in this entry. This sample stems from a study of control samples from healthy donors and cancer patients. CDR1 and CDR2 (germline): MDHEN, SYDVKM. The CDR3 is made up of 16 amino acids. V lost 4 bases, J lost 5 bases, and 9 bases stayed unmatched. Assay used: immunoSEQ multiplex PCR; TCRdb lists only in-frame clones, some missing. The repertoire holds approximately 83,000 clones, over 85% seen once, with about 1.5% in the top ten. This clonotype originated in a woman younger than 45 in good health. The source material was blood. This chain joins TRBV28 and TRBJ1-5; 9 bases line up with TRBD1. The CDR3 nucleotides are TGTGCCAGCAGTTCTGAAGGGACAGGGCGTTATCAGCCCCAGCATTTT. It encodes CASSSEGTGRYQPQHF.